These 12 T cell receptor beta chains originate from one sample sequenced in a study of cytomegalovirus exposure and HLA in healthy donors. This table comes from immunoSEQ multiplex PCR, and its TCRdb copy is limited to in-frame clones, with some not included. The sample includes 150,000 to 200,000 clones, about 90% of them seen just once. The sequenced material came from PBMCs. Source of these receptors: a young man in good health and CMV-seropositive.

V and J are TRBV28 and TRBJ1-5; TRBD1 might be the D (5 bases). Trimming left V 3 bases short and J 7 bases short, with 16 bases between. Germline CDR1 reads MDHEN; CDR2 reads SYDVKM. This CDR3 region has 15 residues. CDR3 DNA: TGTGCCAGCAGTTTGGTGAGGAGGGGAGGACAGCCCCAGCATTTT. This translates into CASSLVRRGGQPQHF.

The chain is built from TRBV6-5 and TRBJ2-7, with a tentative D call TRBD1 (6 bases). V dropped 9 bases and J dropped 4 bases, with 19 bases sitting between them. CDR1 is MNHEY and CDR2 is SVGAGI in the germline V gene. The CDR3 loop spans 14 amino acids. CDR3 nucleotides: TGTGCCAGTCGGGGTACAGGGAGATCTTACGAGCAGTACTTC. This translates into CASRGTGRSYEQYF.

V gene TRBV30 combines with J gene TRBJ2-7; 10 positions agree with TRBD1. V lost 7 bases, J lost 4 bases, and 7 bases stayed unmatched. The length of the CDR3 is 13 residues. In germline, CDR1 is GTSNPN, CDR2 SVGIG (reference sequence). The DNA for the CDR3 is TGTGCCTACCACCGGGACAGGGGTTACGAGCAGTACTTC. It is translated as CAYHRDRGYEQYF.

This clone was observed a few times. The gene calls are TRBV19 and TRBJ1-1; 9 bases fit TRBD1. This CDR3 has 13 residues. Unmatched junction bases numbered 2, after V lost 3 bases and J lost 6 bases. Germline loops: CDR1 LNHDA, CDR2 SQIVND (reference sequence). Here the CDR3 reads CASSMGQGAEAFF. Written as DNA, the CDR3 is TGTGCCAGTAGTATGGGACAGGGCGCTGAAGCTTTCTTT.

This clone was observed a few times. The rearrangement links TRBV13 to TRBJ2-7; 7 bases match TRBD2. CDR3 length equals 13 residues. CDR1 PRHDT and CDR2 FYEKMQ come from the germline V gene (reference sequence). Unmatched junction bases numbered 2, after V lost 3 bases and J lost 3 bases. CDR3 protein: CASSFVAGYEQYF. DNA for the CDR3: TGTGCCAGCAGCTTCGTAGCGGGCTACGAGCAGTACTTC.

The chain combines TRBV28 with TRBJ2-7, with TRBD2 as a possible D gene (6 bases). The V end lost 7 bases, the J end lost 3 bases, and 13 bases lay between the germline ends. Per the germline V gene, CDR1 is MDHEN and CDR2 is SYDVKM. CDR3 length: 13 residues. CDR3: CASIRDSHYEQYF. The CDR3 DNA reads as TGTGCCAGCATTCGGGACTCCCACTACGAGCAGTACTTC.

This clone occurred once. J is TRBJ2-1 and V is TRBV7-2; no clear D gene. Germline values: CDR1 SGHTA, CDR2 FQGNSA. The V gene lost 2 bases and the J gene lost 7 bases, with 9 bases spanning the gap. The CDR3 runs to 13 residues. The CDR3 DNA follows: TGTGCCAGCAGCTTATTTCCCGGTAATGAGCAGTTCTTC. This gives the protein CASSLFPGNEQFF.

The chain recombines TRBV5-1 with TRBJ2-1, with 7 nucleotides matching TRBD1. Germline assignment: CDR1 SGHRS and CDR2 YFSETQ. The CDR3 has 18 residues. The V and J ends lost 0 bases and 0 bases, in that order; junction bases with no gene match: 9. The CDR3, as DNA: TGCGCCAGCAGCTTGGACGGTAGGGGGCTAAGCTCCTACAATGAGCAGTTCTTC. Residues: CASSLDGRGLSSYNEQFF.

The genes are TRBV28 and TRBJ1-5; D is perhaps TRBD1 (5 bases). Germline CDR1 is MDHEN and CDR2 is SYDVKM. V lost 2 bases, J lost 4 bases, and 12 bases lay in between. The CDR3 consists of 15 residues. The CDR3 DNA reads as TGTGCCAGCAGTTTAGGGGCAGTTTTTAATCAGCCCCAGCATTTT. The encoded protein is CASSLGAVFNQPQHF.

The chain employs TRBV11-3 and TRBJ2-5; possible D gene TRBD2, 6 bases. V lost 3 bases, J lost 2 bases, and 19 bases lay in between. CDR1 and CDR2 from the germline V gene are SGHNT and YENEEA. This CDR3 spans 17 amino acids. Here the CDR3 reads CASSFWKGLSRQETQYF. The CDR3 DNA reads TGTGCCAGCAGCTTTTGGAAAGGACTATCCAGACAAGAGACCCAGTACTTC.

The chain employs TRBV19 and TRBJ2-7; 7 bases map to TRBD1. This CDR3 region has 14 residues. In germline, CDR1 is LNHDA, CDR2 SQIVND (reference sequence). Trimming cost V 2 bases and J 5 bases; bases outside gene matches: 6. CDR3 nucleotide sequence: TGTGCCAGTAGTATACAGGGGGTTGGCGACGAGCAGTACTTC. This translates into CASSIQGVGDEQYF.

The rearrangement joins TRBV7-9 to TRBJ2-7; a possible D gene is TRBD2 (5 bases). CDR1 and CDR2 (germline): SEHNR, FQNEAQ (reference sequence). Trimming removed 3 bases at V and 0 bases at J, with 12 bases between. The CDR3 extends over 15 amino acids. This CDR3 reads CASSLFGGPSYEQYF. The CDR3 bases are TGTGCCAGCAGCTTGTTCGGCGGGCCCTCCTACGAGCAGTACTTC.